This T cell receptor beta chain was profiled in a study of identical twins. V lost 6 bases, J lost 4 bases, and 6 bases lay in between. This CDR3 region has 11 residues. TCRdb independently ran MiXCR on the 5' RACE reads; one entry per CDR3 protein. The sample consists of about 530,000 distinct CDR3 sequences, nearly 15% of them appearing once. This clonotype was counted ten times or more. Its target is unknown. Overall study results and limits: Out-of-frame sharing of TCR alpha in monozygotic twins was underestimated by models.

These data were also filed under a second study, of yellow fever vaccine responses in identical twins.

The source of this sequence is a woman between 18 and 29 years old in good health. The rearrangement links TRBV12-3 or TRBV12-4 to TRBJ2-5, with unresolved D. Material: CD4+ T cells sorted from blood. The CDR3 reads CASSPRETQYF. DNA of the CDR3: TGTGCCAGCAGCCCCCGAGAGACCCAGTACTTC.